This TCR beta chain was retrieved from a study of tumor-infiltrating lymphocytes in localized non-small cell lung cancer. Study summary: Patients included smokers and never-smokers with various histologies, some sampled after neoadjuvant chemotherapy. Notes on the study in general: Only some patients had TCR sequencing, depending on available tissue.

Germline CDR1 MGHRA, CDR2 YSYEKL. V was cut by 2 bases and J by 4 bases, with 14 bases left in between. This CDR3 is 16 amino acids long. A note on this clone: No antigen is known for it.

TCRdb's copy holds only in-frame clones and misses some; the assay was immunoSEQ multiplex PCR. Of about 18,000 clones detected, 78% appear once; the ten largest clones hold around 5%. The chain has TRBV4-1 and TRBJ2-2, with D possibly TRBD2 on 7 matching bases. The TCR was taken from a human donor with non-small cell lung cancer. Sequencing was done on a sample of lung tumor tissue. The CDR3 reads CASSQMWGGRTGELFF. The CDR3 region has the DNA TGCGCCAGCAGCCAAATGTGGGGGGGCCGCACCGGGGAGCTGTTTTTT.